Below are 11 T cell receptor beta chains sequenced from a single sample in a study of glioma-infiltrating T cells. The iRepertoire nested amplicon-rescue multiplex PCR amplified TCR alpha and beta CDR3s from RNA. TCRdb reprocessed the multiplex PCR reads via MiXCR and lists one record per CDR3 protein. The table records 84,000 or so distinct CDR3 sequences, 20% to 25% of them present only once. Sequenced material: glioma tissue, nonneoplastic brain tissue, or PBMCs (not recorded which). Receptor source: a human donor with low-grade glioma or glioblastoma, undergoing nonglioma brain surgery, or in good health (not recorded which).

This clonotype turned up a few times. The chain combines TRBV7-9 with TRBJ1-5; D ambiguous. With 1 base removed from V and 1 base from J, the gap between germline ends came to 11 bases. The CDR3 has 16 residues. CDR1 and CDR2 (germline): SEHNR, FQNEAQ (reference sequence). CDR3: CASSLGSGLSNQPQHF. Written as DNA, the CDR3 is TGTGCCAGCAGCTTAGGTTCCGGGTTGAGCAATCAGCCCCAGCATTTT.

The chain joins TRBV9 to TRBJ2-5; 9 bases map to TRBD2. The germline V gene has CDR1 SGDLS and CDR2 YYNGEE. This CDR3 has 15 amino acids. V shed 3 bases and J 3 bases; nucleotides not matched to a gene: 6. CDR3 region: CASSERTSEKETQYF. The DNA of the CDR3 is TGTGCCAGCAGCGAACGGACTAGCGAAAAAGAGACCCAGTACTTC.

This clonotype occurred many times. In DNA form, the CDR3 reads TGTGCCAGCAGCTTAGGCAGTCTAGAGACCCAGTACTTC. The encoded protein is CASSLGSLETQYF. This chain uses TRBV7-9 with TRBJ2-5; D gene ambiguous. V lost 1 base, J lost 4 bases, and 7 bases lay in between. The CDR3 loop spans 13 amino acids. Looked up from germline, CDR1 is SEHNR and CDR2 is FQNEAQ (reference sequence). Full variable domain (rest looked up from reference TRBV7-9 and TRBJ2-5): DTGVSQNPRHKITKRGQNVTFRCDPISEHNRLYWYRQTLGQGPEFLTYFQNEAQLEKSRLLSDRFSAERPKGSFSTLEIQRTEQGDSAMYLCASSLGSLETQYFGPGTRLLVL.

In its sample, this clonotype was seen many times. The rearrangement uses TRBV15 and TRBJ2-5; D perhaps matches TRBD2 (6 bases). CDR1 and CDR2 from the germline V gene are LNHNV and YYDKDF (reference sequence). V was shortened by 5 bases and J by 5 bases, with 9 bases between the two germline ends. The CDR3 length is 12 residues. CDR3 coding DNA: TGTGCCACCAGCCGGGGGTTTGAGACCCAGTACTTC. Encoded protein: CATSRGFETQYF.

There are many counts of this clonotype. The CDR3, as DNA: TGTGCCAGCAGAGGGACTAGCGGTCAGGGTACGCAGTATTTT. Protein sequence: CASRGTSGQGTQYF. The chain combines TRBV6-1 with TRBJ2-3; 11 positions match TRBD2. Germline V gene sequence: CDR1 MNHNS, CDR2 SASEGT. The J segment lost 8 bases and the V segment lost 6 bases, leaving 7 bases of the junction unmatched. The CDR3 has 14 residues.

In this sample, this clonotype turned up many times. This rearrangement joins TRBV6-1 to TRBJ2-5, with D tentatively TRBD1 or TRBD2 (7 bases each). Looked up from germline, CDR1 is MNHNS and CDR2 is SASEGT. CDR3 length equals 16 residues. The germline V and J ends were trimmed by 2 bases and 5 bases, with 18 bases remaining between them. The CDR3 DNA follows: TGTGCCAGCAGTGAAATCAGGGGGAGGGCCCGCGAGACCCAGTACTTC. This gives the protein CASSEIRGRARETQYF.

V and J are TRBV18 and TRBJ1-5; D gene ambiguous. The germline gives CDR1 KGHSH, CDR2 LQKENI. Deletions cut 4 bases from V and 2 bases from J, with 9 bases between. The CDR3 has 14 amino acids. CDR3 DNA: TGTGCCAGCTCACTGGACGACGGCAATCAGCCCCAGCATTTT. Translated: CASSLDDGNQPQHF. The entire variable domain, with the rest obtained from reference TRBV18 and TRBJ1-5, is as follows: NAGVMQNPRHLVRRRGQEARLRCSPMKGHSHVYWYRQLPEEGLKFMVYLQKENIIDESGMPKERFSAEFPKEGPSILRIQQVVRGDSAAYFCASSLDDGNQPQHFGDGTRLSIL.

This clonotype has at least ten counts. The CDR3 DNA reads as TGTGCCAGCAGTTTCCCCGAAAACGAGCAGTACTTC. Translation: CASSFPENEQYF. The genes are TRBV12-3 or TRBV12-4 and TRBJ2-7; no firm D call. There are 12 residues in the CDR3. V lost 3 bases and J 5 bases, leaving 8 bases between the germline ends.

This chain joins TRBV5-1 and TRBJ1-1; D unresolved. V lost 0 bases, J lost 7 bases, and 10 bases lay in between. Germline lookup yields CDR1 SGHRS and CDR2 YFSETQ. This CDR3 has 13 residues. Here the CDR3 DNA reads TGCGCCAGCAGCTTGGCCAAAAAGAATGAAGCTTTCTTT. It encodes CASSLAKKNEAFF. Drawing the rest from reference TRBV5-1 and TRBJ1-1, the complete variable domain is KAGVTQTPRYLIKTRGQQVTLSCSPISGHRSVSWYQQTPGQGLQFLFEYFSETQRNKGNFPGRFSGRQFSNSRSEMNVSTLELGDSALYLCASSLAKKNEAFFGQGTRLTVV.

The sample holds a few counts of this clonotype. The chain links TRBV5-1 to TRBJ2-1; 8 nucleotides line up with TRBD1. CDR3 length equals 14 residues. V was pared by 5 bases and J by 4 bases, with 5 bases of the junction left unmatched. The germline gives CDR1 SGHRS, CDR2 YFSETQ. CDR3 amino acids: CASRGQGIYNEQFF. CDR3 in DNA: TGCGCCAGCAGAGGACAGGGAATATACAATGAGCAGTTCTTC.

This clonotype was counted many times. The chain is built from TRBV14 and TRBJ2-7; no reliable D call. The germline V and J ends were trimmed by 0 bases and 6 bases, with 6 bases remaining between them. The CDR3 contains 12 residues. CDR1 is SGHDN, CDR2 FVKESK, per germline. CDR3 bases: TGTGCCAGCAGCCAAGATTATTTCGAGCAGTACTTC. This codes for CASSQDYFEQYF.